Following are 27 T cell receptor beta chains from one sample sequenced in a study of tumor-infiltrating lymphocytes in primary liver carcinoma. The authors took blood RNA from unsorted whole blood and also extracted germline DNA. A primer matching the constant region was used to make TCR beta cDNA from approximately 0.45 ug of total RNA. ARM-PCR was slightly modified, and three nested multiplex PCR rounds with it gave rise to the TCR beta libraries. TRBV1-TRBV30 forward primers and a C-beta reverse primer were used in the first two PCR rounds, which each ran for around 11 cycles. TCRdb re-called the multiplex PCR reads through MiXCR, storing one row per CDR3 protein. Here the sample spans approximately 330,000 distinct CDR3 sequences, around three fifths being singletons. The sequenced sample was peripheral blood. The receptors derive from a man aged 35-49 years with primary liver carcinoma and hepatitis B virus infection.

A remark on this clonotype: The germline gene is not matched at one end of the junction; a read error may be the cause. The chain employs TRBV4-3 and TRBJ2-5, with 11 bases matching TRBD1. CDR3 length: 15 amino acids. Per the germline V gene, CDR1 is LGHNA and CDR2 is YSLEER. This CDR3 is CASNQWGQGGETQYF. In DNA, the CDR3 is TGCGCCAGCAACCAATGGGGACAGGGGGGAGAGACCCAGTACTTC.

The chain recombines TRBV18 with TRBJ2-1; 8 bases align to TRBD1. The CDR3 spans 16 residues. V shed 2 bases, J shed 3 bases, and the junction held 6 bases outside the gene matches. Germline loops: CDR1 KGHSH, CDR2 LQKENI. The CDR3 is CASSPGGQALYNEQFF. The CDR3 DNA reads as TGTGCCAGCTCACCAGGGGGACAGGCTCTCTACAATGAGCAGTTCTTC.

This chain joins TRBV29-1 and TRBJ1-2; D perhaps matches TRBD1 (5 bases). The ends were cut back, 3 bases at V and 7 bases at J, with 18 bases in the middle. CDR3 length equals 14 residues. CDR1 and CDR2 from the germline V gene are SQVTM and ANQGSEA. CDR3 DNA: TGCAGCGTTGAGATATGGTCAGGGAACGGTGGCTACACCTTC. Its protein is CSVEIWSGNGGYTF.

With respect to this clonotype: One end of the junction is discordant with germline, which a read error may explain. The rearrangement uses TRBV6-5 and TRBJ2-1; D gene uncertain. CDR1 MNHEY and CDR2 SVGAGI come from the germline V gene. This CDR3 comprises 12 residues. The CDR3 loop is CAGSGSAGEQFF. Written as DNA, the CDR3 is TGTGCCGGCAGTGGGTCAGCTGGTGAGCAGTTCTTC.

The V and J genes are TRBV6-5 and TRBJ2-1; D is uncertain. V was clipped by 2 bases and J by 7 bases, with 12 bases between them. The V gene's germline CDR1 is MNHEY and CDR2 SVGAGI. This CDR3 comprises 14 residues. CDR3 loop: CASSYNGAVNEQFF. DNA for the CDR3: TGTGCCAGCAGTTACAACGGCGCGGTAAATGAGCAGTTCTTC.

This chain joins TRBV4-3 and TRBJ2-7; TRBD2 agrees at 8 bases. The CDR3 has 16 amino acids. Unmatched junction bases numbered 8, after V lost 0 bases and J lost 4 bases. Germline V gene lookup returns CDR1 LGHNA and CDR2 YSLEER. The CDR3 region is CASSQDRSGRRYEQYV. In DNA, the CDR3 is TGCGCCAGCAGCCAAGATCGAAGCGGGAGAAGGTACGAGCAGTACGTC.

V is TRBV6-5 and J is TRBJ2-7; maybe TRBD1 (6 bases). V was clipped by 9 bases and J by 3 bases, with 21 bases between them. The CDR3 spans 15 residues. Germline V CDR1 and CDR2: MNHEY, SVGAGI. CDR3 nucleotide sequence: TGTGCCAGTACTTTTTCTTTAGGACAGAACTACGAGCAGTACTTC. As protein: CASTFSLGQNYEQYF.

As for this clonotype: A much bigger clone sits one base away, suggesting this may be a read error. The V gene is TRBV4-1, the J gene TRBJ2-7, with D uncertain. V was cut by 4 bases and J by 2 bases, with 18 bases left in between. CDR1 is MGHRA and CDR2 is YSYEKL in the germline V gene. CDR3 length: 16 amino acids. DNA for the CDR3: TGCGCCAGCAGCCTGCCGGACGCAGACCCTACCTACGAGCAGTACTTC. Translated, it gives CASSLPDADPTYEQYF.

This chain links TRBV7-9 with TRBJ2-5; 7 bases line up with TRBD1. V shed 4 bases, J shed 1 base, and the junction held 6 bases outside the gene matches. Germline-derived CDR1 and CDR2 are SEHNR and FQNEAQ (reference sequence). The CDR3 has 15 amino acids. CDR3: CASSSLTGVQETQYF. CDR3 nucleotides: TGTGCCAGCAGCTCTTTAACAGGGGTCCAAGAGACCCAGTACTTC.

Many counts were recorded for this clonotype. V usage is TRBV6-6 and J usage is TRBJ1-5, with TRBD1 matching over 7 bases. The CDR3 loop spans 13 amino acids. With V trimmed by 5 bases and J by 7 bases, 5 bases remained unmatched. Germline V lookup: CDR1 MNHNY, CDR2 SVGAGI (reference sequence). CDR3 loop: CASSAGTEQPQHF. As DNA, the CDR3 is TGTGCCAGCAGTGCCGGGACAGAACAGCCCCAGCATTTT.

The chain recombines TRBV11-2 with TRBJ2-3; 9 bases are shared with TRBD2. This CDR3 is 17 amino acids long. V lost 0 bases and J lost 4; bases outside the gene matches: 8. The germline V gene has CDR1 SGHAT and CDR2 FQNNGV. CDR3 sequence (DNA): TGTGCCAGCAGCTTAGAGGGGGCGGGAGGGTCCGCAGATACGCAGTATTTT. Residues: CASSLEGAGGSADTQYF. Full variable domain (remainder filled in from reference TRBV11-2 and TRBJ2-3): EAGVAQSPRYKIIEKRQSVAFWCNPISGHATLYWYQQILGQGPKLLIQFQNNGVVDDSQLPKDRFSAERLKGVDSTLKIQPAKLEDSAVYLCASSLEGAGGSADTQYFGPGTRLTVL.

This clonotype came up once. The V call is TRBV29-1, the J call TRBJ2-3; D is ambiguous. Per germline, CDR1 SQVTM and CDR2 ANQGSEA. There are 15 residues in the CDR3. CDR3 in DNA: TGCTGCGCTGAAGCCGCCCCGCGGAGCACAGATACGCAGTATTTT. This sequence encodes CCAEAAPRSTDTQYF.

On this clonotype itself: One junction end does not reproduce the germline sequence, and a read error may be involved. The J gene is TRBJ2-5, the V gene TRBV6-1; D perhaps matches TRBD1 (5 bases). Looked up from germline, CDR1 is MNHNS and CDR2 is SASEGT. The CDR3 is made up of 15 amino acids. The CDR3 region has the DNA TGTACCAGCAGTGATCTGCAGGGCAGACAAGAGACCCAGTACTTC. It yields the protein CTSSDLQGRQETQYF.

V gene TRBV10-3 combines with J gene TRBJ2-3, with D hard to call. The J call may be in error: the DNA end matches TRBJ1-5 better. The CDR3 consists of 13 residues. Per the germline V gene, CDR1 is ENHRY and CDR2 is SYGVKD. The CDR3 reads CAISVERADTQHF. CDR3 nucleotides: TGTGCCATCAGTGTCGAGCGGGCAGATACGCAGCATTTT.

About this clonotype: Since a much larger clone is just one base distant, this may be a read error. Given the absence of the conserved phenylalanine or tryptophan at the CDR3 end, a read error is likely. The gene calls are TRBV4-2 and TRBJ1-6; 9 nucleotides line up with TRBD1. The CDR3 consists of 15 residues. V was clipped by 5 bases and J by 10 bases; unmatched bases: 9. Germline values: CDR1 LGHNA, CDR2 YNFKEQ. This CDR3 reads CASSSQTGGVSPLHC. The CDR3 nucleotides are TGTGCCAGCAGCTCGCAGACAGGGGGAGTCTCACCCCTCCACTGT.

This clonotype was observed a handful of times. The V and J genes are TRBV5-6 and TRBJ1-4; D call uncertain. The CDR3 length is 14 residues. CDR1 and CDR2 from the germline V gene are SGHDT and YYEEEE. The V end lost 4 bases, the J end lost 10 bases, and 17 bases lay between the germline ends. CDR3 in amino acids: CASSPNLGGGKLFF. For the CDR3, the DNA is TGTGCCAGCAGCCCGAACCTCGGCGGTGGAAAACTGTTTTTT. The full variable domain, with the rest looked up from reference TRBV5-6 and TRBJ1-4, is DAGVTQSPTHLIKTRGQQVTLRCSPKSGHDTVSWYQQALGQGPQFIFQYYEEEERQRGNFPDRFSGHQFPNYSSELNVNALLLGDSALYLCASSPNLGGGKLFFGSGTQLSVL.

Notes on this clonotype: The junction departs from germline at one end; a sequencing error may be responsible. The chain uses TRBV6-2 or TRBV6-3 and TRBJ2-7; 7 bases are shared with TRBD2. CDR1 is MNHEY and CDR2 is SVGEGT in the germline V gene. This CDR3 has 14 residues. CDR3 loop: CGSSYLLAPYEQYF. CDR3 sequence (DNA): TGTGGCAGCAGTTATCTACTAGCGCCCTACGAGCAGTACTTT.

V is TRBV29-1 and J is TRBJ2-3; D not resolved. V shed 4 bases and J shed 4 bases, with 9 bases lying between them. Germline CDR1 SQVTM, CDR2 ANQGSEA. The CDR3 is 12 amino acids. The CDR3 reads CSVAKGADTQYF. CDR3 in DNA: TGCAGCGTTGCCAAGGGTGCAGATACGCAGTATTTT.

In regard to this clonotype: One end of the junction does not line up with germline, which may come from a read error. V usage is TRBV4-2 and J usage is TRBJ2-7; tentatively, D is TRBD1 (5 bases). Germline V gene data show CDR1 as LGHNA and CDR2 as YNFKEQ. This CDR3 has 13 residues. CDR3 DNA: TGTGCCAGCATCCAAGGGGTTCAGACGGAACAGTACTTC. Residues: CASIQGVQTEQYF.

As for this clonotype: A read error may explain this, as a much larger clone is one base away. The conserved phenylalanine or tryptophan normally closing the CDR3 is absent here, so this likely arose from a read error. This chain joins TRBV12-3 or TRBV12-4 and TRBJ2-4; D is possibly TRBD2 (6 bases). The CDR3 length is 14 residues. Between the trimmed V and J ends, which lost 6 bases and 2 bases, there was a span of 11 bases. CDR3 protein: CASSLGGTKNIQYI. The CDR3, as DNA: TGTGCCAGCAGCCTGGGGGGAACCAAAAACATTCAGTACATC.

On this clonotype itself: Germline is not matched at one junction end, which may reflect a read error. The chain recombines TRBV14 with TRBJ2-3, with 11 bases that match TRBD2. Germline V lookup: CDR1 SGHDN, CDR2 FVKESK. The CDR3 contains 17 residues. CDR3: CVSSHLLAGEVTDTQYF. DNA of the CDR3: TGTGTCAGCAGCCACTTACTAGCGGGAGAAGTCACAGATACGCAGTATTTT.

The genes are TRBV28 and TRBJ1-1; D uncertain. The CDR3 extends over 14 amino acids. Per germline, CDR1 MDHEN and CDR2 SYDVKM. V lost 1 base and J lost 5, with 11 bases in between. Here the CDR3 DNA reads TGTGCCAGCAGTTTATTACCCGGAAAAACTGAAGCTTTCTTT. It codes for CASSLLPGKTEAFF.

V is TRBV12-3 or TRBV12-4 and J is TRBJ1-2, with D possibly matching TRBD1 (6 bases). V was clipped by 5 bases and J by 7 bases, with 11 bases between them. CDR3 length: 12 residues. Here the CDR3 DNA reads TGTGCCAGCAGTCCCGGGGGGCCTGGCTACACCTTC. Its protein is CASSPGGPGYTF.

A note on this clonotype: The junction departs from germline at one end; a sequencing error may be responsible. The J gene is TRBJ1-2, the V gene TRBV4-1, with D perhaps matching TRBD1 (5 bases). Germline V lookup: CDR1 MGHRA, CDR2 YSYEKL. There are 15 residues in the CDR3. CDR3 DNA: TGCGCCAGCAGCCCTTCCGAACAGGCTGTCTATGGCTACGCCTTC. Residues: CASSPSEQAVYGYAF.

As to this clonotype: This clone may be a read error of a much larger clone one base away. The gene calls are TRBV5-6 and TRBJ1-1; 8 bases fit TRBD1. This CDR3 has 14 residues. Germline V CDR1 and CDR2: SGHDT, YYEEEE. The CDR3 reads CVSSASQGALEAFF. CDR3 nucleotide sequence: TGTGTCAGCAGCGCCAGTCAGGGGGCCCTTGAAGCTTTCTTT.

This clonotype occurred many times. The chain combines TRBV12-3 or TRBV12-4 with TRBJ2-7, with 10 bases that match TRBD2. This CDR3 region has 14 residues. V lost 5 bases, J lost 7 bases, and 8 bases stayed unmatched. The CDR3 DNA reads TGTGCCAGCAGTCAACAGCGGGAGGGAGGGGAGCAGTACTTC. Protein sequence: CASSQQREGGEQYF.

A note on this clonotype: At one boundary the junction diverges from the germline segment, which might be a read error. This sequence joins TRBV11-2 and TRBJ2-1; 9 bases align to TRBD1. The CDR3 contains 15 residues. The germline gives CDR1 SGHAT, CDR2 FQNNGV. The CDR3 nucleotides read TGTGTCAGCAGACGCCGGGACAGGGATAACAATGAGCAGTTCTTC. Its protein product is CVSRRRDRDNNEQFF. The full variable domain, with the rest looked up from reference TRBV11-2 and TRBJ2-1, is EAGVAQSPRYKIIEKRQSVAFWCNPISGHATLYWYQQILGQGPKLLIQFQNNGVVDDSQLPKDRFSAERLKGVDSTLKIQPAKLEDSAVYLCVSRRRDRDNNEQFFGPGTRLTVL.